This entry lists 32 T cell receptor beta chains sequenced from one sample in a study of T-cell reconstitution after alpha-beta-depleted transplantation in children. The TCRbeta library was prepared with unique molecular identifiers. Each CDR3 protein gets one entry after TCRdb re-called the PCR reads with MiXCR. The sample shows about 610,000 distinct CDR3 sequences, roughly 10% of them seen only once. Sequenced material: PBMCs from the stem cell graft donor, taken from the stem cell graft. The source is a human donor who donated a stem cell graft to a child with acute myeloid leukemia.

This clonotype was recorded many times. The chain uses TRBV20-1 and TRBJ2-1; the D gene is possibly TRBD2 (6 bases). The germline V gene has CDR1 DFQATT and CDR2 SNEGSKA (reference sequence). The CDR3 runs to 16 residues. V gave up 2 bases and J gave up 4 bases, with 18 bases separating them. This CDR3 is CSARFSGTFRYNEQFF. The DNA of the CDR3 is TGCAGTGCTAGATTCTCCGGGACTTTCCGTTACAATGAGCAGTTCTTC.

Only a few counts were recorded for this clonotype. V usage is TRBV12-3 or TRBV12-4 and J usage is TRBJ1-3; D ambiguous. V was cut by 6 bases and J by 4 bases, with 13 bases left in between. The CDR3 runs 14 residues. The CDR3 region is CASSQHSGGNTIYF. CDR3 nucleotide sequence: TGTGCCAGCAGCCAACATTCCGGCGGAAACACCATATATTTT.

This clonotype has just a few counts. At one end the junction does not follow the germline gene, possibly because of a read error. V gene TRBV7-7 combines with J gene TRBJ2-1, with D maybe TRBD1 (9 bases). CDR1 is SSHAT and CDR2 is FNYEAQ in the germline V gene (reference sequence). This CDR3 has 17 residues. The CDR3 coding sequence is TGTGCTAGCAGCCCAGCGGGGGACAGGGTAACGAATAATGAGCAGTTCTTC. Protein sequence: CASSPAGDRVTNNEQFF.

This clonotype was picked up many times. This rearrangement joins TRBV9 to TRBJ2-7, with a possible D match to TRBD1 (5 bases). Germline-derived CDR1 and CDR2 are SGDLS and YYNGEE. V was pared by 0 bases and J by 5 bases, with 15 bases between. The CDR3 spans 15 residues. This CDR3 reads CASSVEGNPFNEQYF. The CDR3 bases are TGTGCCAGCAGCGTAGAGGGGAACCCATTTAACGAGCAGTACTTC.

The chain's CDR3 is CASSAHRVGANVLTF. CDR3 nucleotide sequence: TGTGCCAGCAGCGCCCACCGGGTTGGGGCCAACGTCCTGACTTTC. The J gene is TRBJ2-6, the V gene TRBV21-1; TRBD1 reflects the table's D call only, with no check against the DNA. TRBV21-1 is designated a pseudogene. The CDR3 sequence is 15 residues long.

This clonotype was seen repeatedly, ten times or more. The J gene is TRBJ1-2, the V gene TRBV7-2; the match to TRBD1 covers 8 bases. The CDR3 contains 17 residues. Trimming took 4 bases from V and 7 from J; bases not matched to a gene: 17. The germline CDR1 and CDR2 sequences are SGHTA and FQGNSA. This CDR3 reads CASSSRQGSSRDRGYTF. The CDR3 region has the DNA TGTGCCAGCAGCTCTCGACAGGGGAGTAGTCGTGATCGTGGCTACACCTTC.

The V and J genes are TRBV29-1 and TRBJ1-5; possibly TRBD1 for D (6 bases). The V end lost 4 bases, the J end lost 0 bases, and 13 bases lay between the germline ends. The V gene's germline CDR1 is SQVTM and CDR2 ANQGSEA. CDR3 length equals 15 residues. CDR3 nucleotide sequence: TGCAGCGTTGCCAGGGGCGGTGATAGCAATCAGCCCCAGCATTTT. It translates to CSVARGGDSNQPQHF.

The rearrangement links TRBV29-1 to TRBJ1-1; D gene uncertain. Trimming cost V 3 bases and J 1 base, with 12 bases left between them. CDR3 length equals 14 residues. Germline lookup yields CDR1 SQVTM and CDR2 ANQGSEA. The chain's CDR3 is CSVEPRVSNTEAFF. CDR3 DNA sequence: TGCAGCGTTGAGCCCCGGGTGTCGAACACTGAAGCTTTCTTT.

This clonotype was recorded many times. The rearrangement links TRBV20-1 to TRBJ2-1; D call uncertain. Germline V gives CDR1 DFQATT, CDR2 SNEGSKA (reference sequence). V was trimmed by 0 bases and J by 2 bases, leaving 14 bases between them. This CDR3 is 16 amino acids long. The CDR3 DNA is TGCAGTGCTAGAGATATGAACCGCGGAACCTACAATGAGCAGTTCTTC. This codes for CSARDMNRGTYNEQFF.

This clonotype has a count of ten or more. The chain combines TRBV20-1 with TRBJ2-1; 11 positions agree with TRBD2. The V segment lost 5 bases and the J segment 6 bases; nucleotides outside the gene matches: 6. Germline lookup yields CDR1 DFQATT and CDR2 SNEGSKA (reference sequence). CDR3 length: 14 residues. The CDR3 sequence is CSALLAGAINEQFF. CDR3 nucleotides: TGCAGTGCTCTACTAGCGGGAGCGATCAATGAGCAGTTCTTC.

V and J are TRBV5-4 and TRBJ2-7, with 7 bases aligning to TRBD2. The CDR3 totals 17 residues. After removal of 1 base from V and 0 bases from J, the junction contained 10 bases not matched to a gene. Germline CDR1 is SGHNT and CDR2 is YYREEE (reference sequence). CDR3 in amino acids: CASSLPPTSPTSYEQYF. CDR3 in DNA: TGTGCCAGCAGCTTGCCTCCGACTAGCCCGACCTCCTACGAGCAGTACTTC.

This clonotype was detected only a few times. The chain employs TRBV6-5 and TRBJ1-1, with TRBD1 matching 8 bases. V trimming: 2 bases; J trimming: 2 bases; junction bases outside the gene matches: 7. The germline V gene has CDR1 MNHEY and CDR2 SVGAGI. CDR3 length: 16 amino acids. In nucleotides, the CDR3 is TGTGCCAGCAGTTACGATGGGACAGGAATAAACACTGAAGCTTTCTTT. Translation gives CASSYDGTGINTEAFF.

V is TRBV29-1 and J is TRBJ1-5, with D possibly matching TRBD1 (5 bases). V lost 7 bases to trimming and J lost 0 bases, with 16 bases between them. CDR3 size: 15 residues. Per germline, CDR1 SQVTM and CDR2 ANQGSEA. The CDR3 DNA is TGCAGCGCTAAAATGGGGGAGGGTAGCAATCAGCCCCAGCATTTT. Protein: CSAKMGEGSNQPQHF.

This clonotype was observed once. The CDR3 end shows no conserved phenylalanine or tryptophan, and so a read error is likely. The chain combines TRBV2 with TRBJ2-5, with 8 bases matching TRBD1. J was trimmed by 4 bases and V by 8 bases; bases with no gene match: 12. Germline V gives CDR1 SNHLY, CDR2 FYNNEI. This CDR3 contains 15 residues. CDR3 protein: CASPKDRGPRETQYC. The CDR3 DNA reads TGTGCCAGCCCCAAAGACAGGGGTCCGCGAGAGACCCAGTACTGC.

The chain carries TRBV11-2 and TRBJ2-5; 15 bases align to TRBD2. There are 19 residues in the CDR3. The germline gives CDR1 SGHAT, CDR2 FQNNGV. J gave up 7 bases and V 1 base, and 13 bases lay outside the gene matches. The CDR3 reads CASSLVVLGLAGGPGTQYF. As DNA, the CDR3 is TGTGCCAGCAGCTTAGTAGTATTGGGACTAGCGGGAGGCCCGGGGACCCAGTACTTC.

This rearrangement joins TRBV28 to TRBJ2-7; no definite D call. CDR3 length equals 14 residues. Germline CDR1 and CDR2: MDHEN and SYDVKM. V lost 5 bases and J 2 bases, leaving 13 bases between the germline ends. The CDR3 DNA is TGTGCCAGCAGTCCCAGGTGGCTACCCTACGAGCAGTACTTC. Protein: CASSPRWLPYEQYF.

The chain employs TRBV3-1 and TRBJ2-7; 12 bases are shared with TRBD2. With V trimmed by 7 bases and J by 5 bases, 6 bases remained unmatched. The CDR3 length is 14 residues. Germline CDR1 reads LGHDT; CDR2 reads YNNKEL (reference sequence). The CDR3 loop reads CASTPASGRDEQYF. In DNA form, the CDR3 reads TGTGCCAGCACCCCGGCTAGCGGGAGGGACGAGCAGTACTTC.

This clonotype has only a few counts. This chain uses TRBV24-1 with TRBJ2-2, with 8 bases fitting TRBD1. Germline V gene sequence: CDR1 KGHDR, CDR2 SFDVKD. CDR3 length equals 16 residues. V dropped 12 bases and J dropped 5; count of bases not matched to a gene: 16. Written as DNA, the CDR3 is TGTGCCCCGGGGGACAGGTGCTTTAGCTGGACCGGGGAGCTGTTTTTT. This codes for CAPGDRCFSWTGELFF.

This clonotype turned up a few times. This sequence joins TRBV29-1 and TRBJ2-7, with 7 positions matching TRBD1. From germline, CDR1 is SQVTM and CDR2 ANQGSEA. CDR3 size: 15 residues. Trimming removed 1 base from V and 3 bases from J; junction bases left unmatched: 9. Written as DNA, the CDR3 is TGCAGCGTTGAAGCGCCTAAGGGACAGATCTACGAGCAGTACTTC. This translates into CSVEAPKGQIYEQYF.

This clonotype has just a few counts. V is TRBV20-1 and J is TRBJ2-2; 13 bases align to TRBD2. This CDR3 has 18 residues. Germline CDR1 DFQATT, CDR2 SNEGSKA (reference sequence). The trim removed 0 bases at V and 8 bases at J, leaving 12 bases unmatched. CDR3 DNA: TGCAGTGCTAGAGATCCCAACACTAGCGGGAGGGCCGGGGGGGAGCTGTTTTTT. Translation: CSARDPNTSGRAGGELFF.

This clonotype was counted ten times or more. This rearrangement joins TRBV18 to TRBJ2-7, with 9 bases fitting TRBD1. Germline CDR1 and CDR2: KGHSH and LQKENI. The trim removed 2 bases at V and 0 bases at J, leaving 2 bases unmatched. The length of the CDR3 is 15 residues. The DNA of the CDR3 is TGTGCCAGCTCACCAGGGGACAGGGTCTCCTACGAGCAGTACTTC. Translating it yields CASSPGDRVSYEQYF.

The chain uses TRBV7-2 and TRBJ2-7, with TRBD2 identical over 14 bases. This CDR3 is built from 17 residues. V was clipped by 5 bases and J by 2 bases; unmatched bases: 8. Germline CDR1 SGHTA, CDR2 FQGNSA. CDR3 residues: CASSAGLAGGGTYEQYF. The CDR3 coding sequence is TGTGCCAGCAGCGCTGGACTAGCGGGAGGAGGCACCTACGAGCAGTACTTC.

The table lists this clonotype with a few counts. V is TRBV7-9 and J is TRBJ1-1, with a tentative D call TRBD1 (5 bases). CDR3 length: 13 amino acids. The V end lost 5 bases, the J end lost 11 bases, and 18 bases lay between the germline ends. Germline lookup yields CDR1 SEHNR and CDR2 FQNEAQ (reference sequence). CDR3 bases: TGTGCCAGCAGCCCGGAGGGTAAAGGGACGGCTTTCTTT. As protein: CASSPEGKGTAFF.

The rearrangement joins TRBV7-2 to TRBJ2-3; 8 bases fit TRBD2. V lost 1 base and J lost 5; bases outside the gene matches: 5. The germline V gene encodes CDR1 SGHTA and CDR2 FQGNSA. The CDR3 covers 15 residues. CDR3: CASSLVGRAQDTQYF. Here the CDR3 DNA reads TGTGCCAGCAGCTTAGTCGGGAGGGCCCAAGATACGCAGTATTTT.

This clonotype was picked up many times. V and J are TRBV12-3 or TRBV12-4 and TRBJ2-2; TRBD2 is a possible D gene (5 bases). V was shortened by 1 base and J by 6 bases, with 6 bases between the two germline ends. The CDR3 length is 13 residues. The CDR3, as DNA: TGTGCCAGCAGTTTAGTCGGGGCCGGGGAGCTGTTTTTT. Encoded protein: CASSLVGAGELFF.

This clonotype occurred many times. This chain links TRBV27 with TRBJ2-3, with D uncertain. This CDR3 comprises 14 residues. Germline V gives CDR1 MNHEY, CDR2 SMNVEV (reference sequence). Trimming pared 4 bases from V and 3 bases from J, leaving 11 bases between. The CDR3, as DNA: TGTGCCAGCAGTTCACCTCCAAGGACAGATACGCAGTATTTT. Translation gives CASSSPPRTDTQYF.

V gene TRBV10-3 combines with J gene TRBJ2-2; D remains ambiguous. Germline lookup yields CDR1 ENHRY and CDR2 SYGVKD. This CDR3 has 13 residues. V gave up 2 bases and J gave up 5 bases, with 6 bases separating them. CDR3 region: CAISESFTGELFF. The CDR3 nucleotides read TGTGCCATCAGTGAGAGTTTTACCGGGGAGCTGTTTTTT.

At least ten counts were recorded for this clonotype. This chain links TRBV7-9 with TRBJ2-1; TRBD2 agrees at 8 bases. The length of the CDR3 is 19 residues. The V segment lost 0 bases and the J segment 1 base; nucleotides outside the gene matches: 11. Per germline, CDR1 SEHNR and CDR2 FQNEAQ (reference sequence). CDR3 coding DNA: TGTGCCAGCAGCTTAGCTTATGGTAGCGGGAAATTATCCTACAATGAGCAGTTCTTC. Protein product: CASSLAYGSGKLSYNEQFF.

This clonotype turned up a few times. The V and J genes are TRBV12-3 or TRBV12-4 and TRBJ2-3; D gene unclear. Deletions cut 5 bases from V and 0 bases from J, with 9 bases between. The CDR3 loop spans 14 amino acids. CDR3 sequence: CASSPWPSTDTQYF. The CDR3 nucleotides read TGTGCCAGCAGTCCCTGGCCTAGCACAGATACGCAGTATTTT.

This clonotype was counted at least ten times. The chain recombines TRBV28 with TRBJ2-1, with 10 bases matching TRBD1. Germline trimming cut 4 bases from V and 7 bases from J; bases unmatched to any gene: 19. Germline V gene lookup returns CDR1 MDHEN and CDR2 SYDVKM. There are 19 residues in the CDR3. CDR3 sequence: CASSSGTGVGNGRGNEQFF. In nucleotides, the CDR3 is TGTGCCAGCAGTTCCGGGACAGGGGTGGGTAACGGGAGAGGTAATGAGCAGTTCTTC.

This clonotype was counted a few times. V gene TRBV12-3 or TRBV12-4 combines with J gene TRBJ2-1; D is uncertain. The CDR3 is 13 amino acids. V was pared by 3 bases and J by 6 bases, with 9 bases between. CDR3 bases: TGTGCCAGCAGTTTCTCTCTAGTCAATGAGCAGTTCTTC. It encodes CASSFSLVNEQFF.

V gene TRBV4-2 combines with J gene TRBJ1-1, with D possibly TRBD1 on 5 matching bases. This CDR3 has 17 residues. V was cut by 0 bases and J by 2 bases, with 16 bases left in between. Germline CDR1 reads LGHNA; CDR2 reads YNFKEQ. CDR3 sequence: CASSQDSDRGSNTEAFF. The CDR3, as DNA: TGTGCCAGCAGCCAAGATTCTGATAGGGGCTCAAACACTGAAGCTTTCTTT.